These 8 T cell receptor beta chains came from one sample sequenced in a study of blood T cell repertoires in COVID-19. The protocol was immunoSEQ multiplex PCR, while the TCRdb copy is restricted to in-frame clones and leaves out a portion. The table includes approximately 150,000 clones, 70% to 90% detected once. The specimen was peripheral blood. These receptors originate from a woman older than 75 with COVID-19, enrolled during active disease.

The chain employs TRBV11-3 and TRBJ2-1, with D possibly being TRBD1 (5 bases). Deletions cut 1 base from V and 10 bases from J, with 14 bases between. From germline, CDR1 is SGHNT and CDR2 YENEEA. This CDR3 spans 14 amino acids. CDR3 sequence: CASSLAGGRGEQFF. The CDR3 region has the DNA TGTGCCAGCAGCTTAGCGGGTGGAAGGGGAGAGCAGTTCTTC.

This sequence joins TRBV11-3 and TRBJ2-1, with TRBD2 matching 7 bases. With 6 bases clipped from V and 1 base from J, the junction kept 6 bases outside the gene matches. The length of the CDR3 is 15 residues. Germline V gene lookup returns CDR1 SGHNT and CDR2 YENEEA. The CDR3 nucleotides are TGTGCCAGCAGTAGAGCGGGACCTTCCTACAATGAGCAGTTCTTC. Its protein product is CASSRAGPSYNEQFF.

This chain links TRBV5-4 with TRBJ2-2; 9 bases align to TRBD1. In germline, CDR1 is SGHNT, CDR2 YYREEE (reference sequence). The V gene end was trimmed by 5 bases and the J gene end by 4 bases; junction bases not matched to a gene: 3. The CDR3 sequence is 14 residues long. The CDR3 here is CASRKTGGTGELFF. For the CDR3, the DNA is TGTGCCAGCAGAAAGACAGGGGGCACCGGGGAGCTGTTTTTT.

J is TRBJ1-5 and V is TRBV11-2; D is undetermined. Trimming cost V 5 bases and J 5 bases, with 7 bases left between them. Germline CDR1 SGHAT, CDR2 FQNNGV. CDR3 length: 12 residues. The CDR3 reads CASSPSDQPQHF. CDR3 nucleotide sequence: TGTGCCAGCAGCCCCTCCGATCAGCCCCAGCATTTT.

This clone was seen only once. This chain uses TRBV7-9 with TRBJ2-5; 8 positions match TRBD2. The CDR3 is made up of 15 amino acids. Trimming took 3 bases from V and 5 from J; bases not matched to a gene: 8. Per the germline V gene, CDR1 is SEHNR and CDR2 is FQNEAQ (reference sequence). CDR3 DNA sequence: TGTGCCAGCAGCTTGGGCGGGGGGCGCATGGAGACCCAGTACTTC. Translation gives CASSLGGGRMETQYF.

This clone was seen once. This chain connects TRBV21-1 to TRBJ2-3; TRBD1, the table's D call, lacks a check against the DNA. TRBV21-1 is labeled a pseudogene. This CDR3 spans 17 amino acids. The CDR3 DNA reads TGTGCCAGCAGCAAAGATGGGACAGCGGACAGGAGAGATACGCAGTATTTT. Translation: CASSKDGTADRRDTQYF.

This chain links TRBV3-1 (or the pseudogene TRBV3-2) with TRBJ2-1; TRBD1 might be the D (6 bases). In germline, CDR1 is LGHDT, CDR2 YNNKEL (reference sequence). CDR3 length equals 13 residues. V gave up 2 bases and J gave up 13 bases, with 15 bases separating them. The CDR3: CASSQNQGTSQFF. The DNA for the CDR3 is TGTGCCAGCAGCCAAAATCAAGGGACATCCCAGTTCTTC.

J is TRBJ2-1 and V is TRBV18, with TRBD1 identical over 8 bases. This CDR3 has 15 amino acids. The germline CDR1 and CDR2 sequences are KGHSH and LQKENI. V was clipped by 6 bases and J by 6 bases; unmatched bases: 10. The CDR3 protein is CASSPDRGIVNEQFF. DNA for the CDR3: TGTGCCAGCTCTCCAGACAGGGGAATAGTCAATGAGCAGTTCTTC.